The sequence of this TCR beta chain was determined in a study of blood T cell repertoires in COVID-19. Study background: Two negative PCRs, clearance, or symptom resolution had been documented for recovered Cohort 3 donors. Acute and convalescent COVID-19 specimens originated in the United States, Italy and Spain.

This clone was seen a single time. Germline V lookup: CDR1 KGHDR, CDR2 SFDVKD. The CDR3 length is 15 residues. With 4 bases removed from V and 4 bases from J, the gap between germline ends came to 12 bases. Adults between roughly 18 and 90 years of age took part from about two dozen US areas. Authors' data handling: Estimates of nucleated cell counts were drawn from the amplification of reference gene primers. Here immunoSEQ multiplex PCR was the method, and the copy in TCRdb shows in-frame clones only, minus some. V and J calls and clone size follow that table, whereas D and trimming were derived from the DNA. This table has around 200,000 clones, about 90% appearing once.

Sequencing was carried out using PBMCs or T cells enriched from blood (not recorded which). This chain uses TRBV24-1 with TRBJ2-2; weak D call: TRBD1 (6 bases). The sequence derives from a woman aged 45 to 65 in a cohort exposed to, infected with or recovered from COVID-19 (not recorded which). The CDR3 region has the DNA TGTGCCACCAGTGAACCACAGGGCAGCACCGGGGAGCTGTTTTTT. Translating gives CATSEPQGSTGELFF.